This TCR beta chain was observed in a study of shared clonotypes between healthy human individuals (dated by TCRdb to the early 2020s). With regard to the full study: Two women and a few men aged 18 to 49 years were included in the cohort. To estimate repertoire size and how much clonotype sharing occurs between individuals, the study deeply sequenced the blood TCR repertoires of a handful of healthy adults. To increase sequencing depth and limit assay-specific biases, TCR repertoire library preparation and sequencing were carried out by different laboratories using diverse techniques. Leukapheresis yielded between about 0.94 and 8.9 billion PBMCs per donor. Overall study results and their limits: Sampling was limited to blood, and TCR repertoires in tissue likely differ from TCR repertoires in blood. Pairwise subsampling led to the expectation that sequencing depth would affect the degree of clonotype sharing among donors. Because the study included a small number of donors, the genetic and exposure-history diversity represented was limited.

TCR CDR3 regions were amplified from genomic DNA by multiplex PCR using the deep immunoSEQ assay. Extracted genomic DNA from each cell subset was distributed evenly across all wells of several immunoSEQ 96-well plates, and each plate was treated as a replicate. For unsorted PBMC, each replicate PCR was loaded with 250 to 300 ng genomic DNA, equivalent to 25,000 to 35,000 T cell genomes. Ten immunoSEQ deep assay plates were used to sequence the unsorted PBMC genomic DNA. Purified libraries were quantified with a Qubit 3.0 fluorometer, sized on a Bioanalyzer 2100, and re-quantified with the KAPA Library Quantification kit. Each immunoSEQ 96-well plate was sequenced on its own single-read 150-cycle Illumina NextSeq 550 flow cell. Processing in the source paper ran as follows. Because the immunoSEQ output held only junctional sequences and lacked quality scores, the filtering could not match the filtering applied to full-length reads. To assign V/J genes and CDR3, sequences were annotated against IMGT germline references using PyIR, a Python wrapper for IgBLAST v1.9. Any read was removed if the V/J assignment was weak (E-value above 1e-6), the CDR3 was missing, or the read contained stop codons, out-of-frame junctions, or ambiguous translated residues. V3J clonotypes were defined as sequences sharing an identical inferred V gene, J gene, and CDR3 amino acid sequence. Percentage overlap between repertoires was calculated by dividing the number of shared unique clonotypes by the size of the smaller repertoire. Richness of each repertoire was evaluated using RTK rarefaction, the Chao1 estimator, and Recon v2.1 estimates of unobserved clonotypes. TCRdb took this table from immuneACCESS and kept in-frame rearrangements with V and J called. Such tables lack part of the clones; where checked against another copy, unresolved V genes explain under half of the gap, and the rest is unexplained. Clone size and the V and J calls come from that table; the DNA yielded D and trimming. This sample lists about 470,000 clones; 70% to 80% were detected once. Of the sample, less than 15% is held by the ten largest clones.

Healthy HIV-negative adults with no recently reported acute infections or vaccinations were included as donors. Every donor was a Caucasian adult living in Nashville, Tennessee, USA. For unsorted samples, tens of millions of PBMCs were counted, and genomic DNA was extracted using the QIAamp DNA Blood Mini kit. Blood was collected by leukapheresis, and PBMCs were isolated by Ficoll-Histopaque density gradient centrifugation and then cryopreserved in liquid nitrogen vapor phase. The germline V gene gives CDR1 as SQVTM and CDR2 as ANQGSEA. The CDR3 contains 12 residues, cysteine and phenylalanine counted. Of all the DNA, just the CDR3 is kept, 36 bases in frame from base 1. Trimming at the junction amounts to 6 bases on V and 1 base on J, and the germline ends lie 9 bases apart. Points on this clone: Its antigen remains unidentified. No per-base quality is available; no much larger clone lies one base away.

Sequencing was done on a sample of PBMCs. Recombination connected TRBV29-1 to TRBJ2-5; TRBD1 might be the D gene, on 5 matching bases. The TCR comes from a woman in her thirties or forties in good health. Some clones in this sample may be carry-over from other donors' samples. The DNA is TGCAGCGTGACAGCGATCCAAGAGACCCAGTACTTC. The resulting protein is CSVTAIQETQYF.